These 11 T cell receptor beta chains originate from one sample sequenced in a study of blood T cell repertoires in COVID-19. Some clones are missing from TCRdb's copy, which holds only in-frame ones; the method was immunoSEQ multiplex PCR. The table includes just over 300,000 clones, about 91% detected once. The specimen sequenced was PBMCs or T cells enriched from blood (not recorded which). These receptors were collected from a woman in her thirties or forties who had recovered from COVID-19.

For the CDR3, the DNA is TGTGCCATCAGTTGGGCGGAGGGGGAGCAGTTCTTC. The encoded protein is CAISWAEGEQFF. V is TRBV10-3 and J is TRBJ2-1; possible D gene TRBD2, 6 bases. Trimming removed 5 bases at V and 10 bases at J, with 12 bases between. CDR3 length: 12 residues. CDR1 is ENHRY, CDR2 SYGVKD, per germline.

In this sample, this clone turned up a few times. This rearrangement joins TRBV11-3 to TRBJ1-2; no firm D call. The CDR3 loop spans 12 amino acids. Germline-derived CDR1 and CDR2 are SGHNT and YENEEA. The V end lost 3 bases, the J end lost 6 bases, and 8 bases lay between the germline ends. The CDR3 sequence is CASSFRGNGYTF. CDR3 DNA: TGTGCCAGCAGCTTCCGGGGAAATGGCTACACCTTC.

The gene calls are TRBV5-1 and TRBJ2-3; D is possibly TRBD2 (5 bases). The CDR3 is 15 amino acids. V gave up 7 bases and J gave up 3 bases, with 18 bases separating them. The germline V gene encodes CDR1 SGHRS and CDR2 YFSETQ. CDR3 amino acids: CASATLASPTDTQYF. DNA of the CDR3: TGCGCCAGCGCAACCTTAGCGAGTCCTACAGATACGCAGTATTTT. The full variable domain, its missing parts supplied by reference TRBV5-1 and TRBJ2-3, is KAGVTQTPRYLIKTRGQQVTLSCSPISGHRSVSWYQQTPGQGLQFLFEYFSETQRNKGNFPGRFSGRQFSNSRSEMNVSTLELGDSALYLCASATLASPTDTQYFGPGTRLTVL.

The rearrangement joins TRBV19 to TRBJ1-4; TRBD1 matches 7 bases. Trimming took 3 bases from V and 8 from J; bases not matched to a gene: 6. Germline loops: CDR1 LNHDA, CDR2 SQIVND (reference sequence). The CDR3 is 14 amino acids. The CDR3 spells CASSIGTATEKLFF. Written as DNA, the CDR3 is TGTGCCAGTAGTATTGGGACAGCAACGGAAAAACTGTTTTTT. Full variable domain (remainder filled in from reference TRBV19 and TRBJ1-4): DGGITQSPKYLFRKEGQNVTLSCEQNLNHDAMYWYRQDPGQGLRLIYYSQIVNDFQKGDIAEGYSVSREKKESFPLTVTSAQKNPTAFYLCASSIGTATEKLFFGSGTQLSVL.

V gene TRBV3-1 (or the pseudogene TRBV3-2) combines with J gene TRBJ1-1, with D hard to call. V gave up 6 bases and J gave up 0 bases, with 8 bases separating them. Per germline, CDR1 LGHDT and CDR2 YNNKEL (reference sequence). This CDR3 has 13 amino acids. CDR3 sequence (DNA): TGTGCCAGCAGTTTGTCTATGAACACTGAAGCTTTCTTT. Its protein is CASSLSMNTEAFF.

V and J are TRBV5-1 and TRBJ2-3; 11 nucleotides line up with TRBD1. CDR1 is SGHRS, CDR2 YFSETQ, per germline. The CDR3 totals 15 residues. The V gene end was trimmed by 4 bases and the J gene end by 4 bases; junction bases not matched to a gene: 5. The CDR3 DNA reads TGCGCCAGCAGCCTAGGGACAGGGGGTTCAGATACGCAGTATTTT. It translates to CASSLGTGGSDTQYF. Based on the CDR3 plus reference TRBV5-1 and TRBJ2-3, the full variable domain is KAGVTQTPRYLIKTRGQQVTLSCSPISGHRSVSWYQQTPGQGLQFLFEYFSETQRNKGNFPGRFSGRQFSNSRSEMNVSTLELGDSALYLCASSLGTGGSDTQYFGPGTRLTVL.

The chain carries TRBV19 and TRBJ2-5, with 10 bases fitting TRBD1. The CDR3 covers 16 residues. V was clipped by 5 bases and J by 3 bases; unmatched bases: 9. Germline V gives CDR1 LNHDA, CDR2 SQIVND (reference sequence). The CDR3 loop reads CASSAFPGQGKETQYF. CDR3 DNA: TGTGCCAGTAGTGCTTTTCCGGGACAGGGGAAAGAGACCCAGTACTTC.

This clone was picked up a small number of times. The chain couples TRBV5-6 to TRBJ2-4; 10 bases agree with TRBD2. V lost 0 bases, J lost 6 bases, and 6 bases stayed unmatched. CDR3 length: 16 amino acids. Germline V gene sequence: CDR1 SGHDT, CDR2 YYEEEE. CDR3 bases: TGTGCCAGCAGCTTGGTTTTAGCGGGGGGACTAAACATTCAGTACTTC. It yields the protein CASSLVLAGGLNIQYF. Looking up the rest from reference TRBV5-6 and TRBJ2-4 gives the full variable domain: DAGVTQSPTHLIKTRGQQVTLRCSPKSGHDTVSWYQQALGQGPQFIFQYYEEEERQRGNFPDRFSGHQFPNYSSELNVNALLLGDSALYLCASSLVLAGGLNIQYFGAGTRLSVL.

The chain has TRBV7-3 and TRBJ2-1; possible D gene TRBD1, 5 bases. V dropped 5 bases and J dropped 0 bases, with 14 bases sitting between them. The CDR3 covers 16 residues. In germline, CDR1 is SGHTA, CDR2 FQGTGA. The CDR3 nucleotides read TGTGCCAGCAGCCCTGGCCGGACATTCTCCTACAATGAGCAGTTCTTC. It codes for CASSPGRTFSYNEQFF.

The chain is built from TRBV12-3 or TRBV12-4 and TRBJ2-7; 9 bases line up with TRBD2. There are 13 residues in the CDR3. J gave up 4 bases and V 6 bases, and 4 bases lay outside the gene matches. CDR3 in DNA: TGTGCCAGCAGAGTAGCGGGAGTGTACGAGCAGTACTTC. Protein sequence: CASRVAGVYEQYF.

The chain joins TRBV25-1 to TRBJ2-7, with a weak D call TRBD1 (6 bases). The V gene's germline CDR1 is MGHDK and CDR2 SYGVNS. V was cut by 0 bases and J by 3 bases, with 12 bases left in between. The CDR3 length is 15 residues. In DNA form, the CDR3 reads TGTGCCAGCAGTGAATATCGACAGGCCCGCTACGAGCAGTACTTC. This codes for CASSEYRQARYEQYF.